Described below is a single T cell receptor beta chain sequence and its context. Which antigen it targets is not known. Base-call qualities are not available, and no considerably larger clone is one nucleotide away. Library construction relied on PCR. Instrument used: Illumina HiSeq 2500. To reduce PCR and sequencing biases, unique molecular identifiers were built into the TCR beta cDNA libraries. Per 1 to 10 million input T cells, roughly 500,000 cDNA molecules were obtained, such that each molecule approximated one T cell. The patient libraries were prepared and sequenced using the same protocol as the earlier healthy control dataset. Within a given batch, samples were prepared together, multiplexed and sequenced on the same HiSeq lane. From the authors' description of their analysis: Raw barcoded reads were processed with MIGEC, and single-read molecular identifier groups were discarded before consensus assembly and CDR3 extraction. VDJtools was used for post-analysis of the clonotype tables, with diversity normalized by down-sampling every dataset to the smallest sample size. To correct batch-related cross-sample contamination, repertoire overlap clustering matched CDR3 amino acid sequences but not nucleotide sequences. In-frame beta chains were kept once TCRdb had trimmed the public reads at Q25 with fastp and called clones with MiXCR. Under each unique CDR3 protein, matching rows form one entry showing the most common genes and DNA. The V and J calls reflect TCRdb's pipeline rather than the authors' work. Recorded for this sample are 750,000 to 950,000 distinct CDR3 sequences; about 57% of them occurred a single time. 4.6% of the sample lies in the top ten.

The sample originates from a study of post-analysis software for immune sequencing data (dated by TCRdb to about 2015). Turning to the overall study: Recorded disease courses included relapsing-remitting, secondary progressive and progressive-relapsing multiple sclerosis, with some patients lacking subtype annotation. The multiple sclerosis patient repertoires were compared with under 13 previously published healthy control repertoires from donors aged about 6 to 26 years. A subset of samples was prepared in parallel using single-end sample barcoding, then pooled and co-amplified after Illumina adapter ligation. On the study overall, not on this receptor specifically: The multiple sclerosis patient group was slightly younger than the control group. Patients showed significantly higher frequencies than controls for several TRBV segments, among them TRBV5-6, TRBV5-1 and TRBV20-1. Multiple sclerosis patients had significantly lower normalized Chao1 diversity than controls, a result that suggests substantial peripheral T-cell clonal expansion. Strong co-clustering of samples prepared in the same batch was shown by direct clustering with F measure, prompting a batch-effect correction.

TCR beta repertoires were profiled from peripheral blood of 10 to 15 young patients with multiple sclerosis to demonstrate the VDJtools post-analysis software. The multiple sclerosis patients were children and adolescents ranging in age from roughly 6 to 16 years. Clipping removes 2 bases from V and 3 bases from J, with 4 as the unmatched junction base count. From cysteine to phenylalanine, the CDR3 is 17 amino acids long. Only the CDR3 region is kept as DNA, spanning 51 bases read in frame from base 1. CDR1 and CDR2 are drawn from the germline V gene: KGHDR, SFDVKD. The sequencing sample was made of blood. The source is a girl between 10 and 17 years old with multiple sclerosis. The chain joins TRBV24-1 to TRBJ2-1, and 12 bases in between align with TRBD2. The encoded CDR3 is CATSDSGLAGLYNEQFF. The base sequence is TGTGCCACCAGTGATTCAGGACTAGCGGGACTCTACAATGAGCAGTTCTTC.